This T cell receptor beta chain was retrieved from a study of blood T cell repertoires in COVID-19 (dated by TCRdb to 2018 to 2021). With regard to the full study: Samples from collaborators originated in the United States, Italy and Spain and spanned both the acute and convalescent phases of COVID-19. Samples were obtained from the ongoing ImmuneRACE study (first 160 participants) and from over a thousand subjects provided by 6 global collaborators. The repertoires were made available in a free public database intended to serve as a resource for research on the immune response to SARS-CoV-2. The dataset comprised deeply sampled blood TCRbeta repertoires from subjects exposed to, actively infected with, or recovered from COVID-19. Where available, HLA class I and class II types were obtained from metadata supplied by the sample provider rather than from assay-based typing. Nearly every sample came with metadata listing a de-identified subject ID, COVID-19 status, age in years and sex. The prospective study material was composed of cDNA or gDNA derived from T cells, B-cell-depleted T cells, or PBMCs.

The collaborating institutions used their own protocols to collect whole blood in K2EDTA tubes. For TCRbeta analysis, collaborators shipped samples as frozen whole blood, isolated PBMCs, or DNA extracted from either of those sample types. On this clone itself: The antigen this receptor binds is unknown. No qualities accompany the bases; no much larger clone lies one base away.

Study-wide conclusions, independent of this receptor: The quantity of clinical and demographic metadata differed by source and by participant and was supplied without curation.

TCRbeta CDR3 regions were amplified from genomic DNA using the immunoSEQ Assay, a bias-controlled multiplex PCR. The original pipeline was this. The number of nucleated cells in each sample was estimated by amplification of reference gene primers within the assay. To quantify the absolute abundance of each unique TCRbeta CDR3 rearrangement, sequence reads were collapsed and filtered. For each sample, productive Simpson clonality was calculated as the square root of Simpson's diversity index over productive rearrangements. The immuneACCESS repertoire file appears here via TCRdb, limited to in-frame rearrangements. These files lack a portion of the clones; in checked studies, under half of the deficit traces to unresolved V genes, and the cause of the others is not known. The V and J calls and clone size are taken from that table; D and trimming were inferred from the DNA. For this sample there are about 150,000 clones; roughly 79% appear just once. In total, the top ten clones hold under 10% of the sample.

Its CDR3 holds 16 amino acids, cysteine through phenylalanine. This entry keeps only the CDR3 DNA: 48 bases, framed from base 1. The germline V gene yields SGHTA for CDR1 and FQGNSA for CDR2. Germline trimming: 2 bases from V, 3 bases from J; junction bases outside gene matches: 5. Rearrangement joined TRBV7-2 to TRBJ2-2; 8 nucleotides in the junction match TRBD1. The receptor was isolated from a man aged 50 or older with active or convalescent COVID-19. The material sequenced was peripheral blood. The CDR3 reads as follows: CASSLNGRGHTGELFF. The sequence in DNA is TGTGCCAGCAGCTTAAACGGCAGGGGGCACACCGGGGAGCTGTTTTTT.